A selection of T cell receptor beta chains follows, all from one sample in a study of metastatic and nonmetastatic thyroid tumors. Using MiXCR, TCRdb re-called clones from the PCR reads. The table has approximately 31,000 clones, 25% to 35% seen once. Sequenced: blood. The receptors shown here come from a female donor with papillary thyroid cancer or a benign thyroid nodule (not recorded which). Some clones in this sample may be carry-over from other donors' samples. The CDR3 runs from the conserved cysteine through the conserved F or W. Fields, in order: D gene, V gene, clone size, J gene, CDR3 DNA, CDR3 protein. The D gene is left open where the match is weak. Some rows have no size entry. The others give once, few or many, or a class for an expanded clone.

TRBD1	TRBV28	few	TRBJ1-6	TGTGCCAGCAGATCAGGGGGCAGTCGGTCACCCCTCCACTTT	CASRSGGSRSPLHF
.	TRBV12-3/TRBV12-4	.	TRBJ1-6	TGTGCCAGCAGTTTGGGCGGGCCCCCTTATTCACCCCTCCACTTT	CASSLGGPPYSPLHF
.	TRBV30	.	TRBJ2-7	TGTGCCTGGAGTCCTACCGGACACGAGCAGTACTTC	CAWSPTGHEQYF
.	TRBV2	many	TRBJ2-1	TGTGCCAGCATACCGTCTCGCCATGAGCAGTTCTTC	CASIPSRHEQFF
TRBD1	TRBV19	few	TRBJ2-1	TGTGCCAGCGCCCCCCGACAGGGCTCCTACAATGAGCAGTTCTTC	CASAPRQGSYNEQFF
.	TRBV7-9	many	TRBJ1-1	TGTGCCAGCACCCTTGGGGCTATCAACACTGAAGCTTTCTTT	CASTLGAINTEAFF
.	TRBV6-2/TRBV6-3	few	TRBJ2-1	TGTGCCAGCAGTGCCACTAGAGGGGGATACAATGAGCAGTTCTTC	CASSATRGGYNEQFF
.	TRBV4-1	.	TRBJ2-3	TGCGCCAGCAGCAAGGACACAGATACGCAGTATTTT	CASSKDTDTQYF
.	TRBV24-1	.	TRBJ2-2	TGTGCCACCAGCGTACAGACGAACACCGGGGAGCTGTTCTTT	CATSVQTNTGELFF
.	TRBV12-3/TRBV12-4	few	TRBJ1-2	TGTGCCAGCAGTTTGGGCCCGGACACGACGGGTGGCTACACCTTC	CASSLGPDTTGGYTF
.	TRBV28	few	TRBJ2-1	TGTGCCAGCAGTTTTAGTTTAAGGCCCCGGGCAGGGAATGAGCAGTTCTTC	CASSFSLRPRAGNEQFF
TRBD2	TRBV11-3	few	TRBJ2-3	TGTGCCAGCAGCCAAGCGGGATCGGGTACGCAGTATTTT	CASSQAGSGTQYF
.	TRBV5-1	few	TRBJ2-5	TGCGCCAGCAGTCGGGACCAGGGGGAGACCCAGTACTTC	CASSRDQGETQYF
.	TRBV11-3	.	TRBJ2-3	TGTGCCAGCAGCCCAGGACTGGGAGGAGTAGATACGCAGTATTTT	CASSPGLGGVDTQYF
TRBD1	TRBV3-1	many	TRBJ1-6	TGTGCCAGCAGCCACCGTGTGGCAGGGGGTTCACCCCTCCACTTT	CASSHRVAGGSPLHF
.	TRBV20-1	.	TRBJ2-6	TGCAGTGCTAGAGATACGGCTGGGGCCAACGTCCTGACTTTC	CSARDTAGANVLTF
.	TRBV6-2/TRBV6-3	few	TRBJ1-2	TGTGCCAGCAGTTTAGGGGCGAACTACACCTTC	CASSLGANYTF
.	TRBV5-1	.	TRBJ1-2	TGCGCCAGCAGCTTGGAGGGCGGGGGAAAAGGCTACACCTTC	CASSLEGGGKGYTF
TRBD1	TRBV6-1	.	TRBJ1-5	TGTGCCAGCAGTGAAGCGTGGGAGACAGGGGTGCGGCATTTT	CASSEAWETGVRHF
.	TRBV24-1	once	TRBJ1-3	TGTGCCACCAGTGATTTGGAGAAGGGGGTTTCTGGAAACACCATATATTTT	CATSDLEKGVSGNTIYF
.	TRBV14	few	TRBJ1-2	TGTGCCAGCAGCCAAACGACAGGTACTGGCTACACCTTC	CASSQTTGTGYTF
TRBD1	TRBV6-1	.	TRBJ1-5	TGTGCCAGCAGTCCAGGCCGGGGACAGGGGAGTCAGCCCCAGCATTTT	CASSPGRGQGSQPQHF
.	TRBV5-1	.	TRBJ2-1	TGCGCCAGCAGCCTCTCCCCGTCTACCGATGAGCAGTTCTTC	CASSLSPSTDEQFF
TRBD2	TRBV20-1	many	TRBJ2-1	TGCAGTCAACACACACTCAGCGGGGGTTACAATGAGCAGTTCTTC	CSQHTLSGGYNEQFF
.	TRBV6-4	few	TRBJ2-1	TGTGCCAGCAGTGCGGAGCGGGCTTACTACAATGAGCAGTTCTTC	CASSAERAYYNEQFF
.	TRBV5-4	many	TRBJ1-2	TGTGCCAGCAGCTTGGCCGGGGGGCGCGGCTACACCTTC	CASSLAGGRGYTF
.	TRBV25-1	.	TRBJ2-7	TGTGCCAGCAGTGACAGCCTTTACGAGCAGTACTTC	CASSDSLYEQYF
.	TRBV5-1	many	TRBJ1-4	TGCGCCAGCAGCCGGCAGGGTAGTGAAAAACTGTTTTTT	CASSRQGSEKLFF
.	TRBV5-1	once	TRBJ2-5	TGCGCCAGCAACCTGGATTTTGCGACCCAGTACTTC	CASNLDFATQYF
.	TRBV6-4	medium-sized	TRBJ2-1	TGTGCCAGCAGTGACCCTGACATTAGTGAGCAGTTCTTC	CASSDPDISEQFF
.	TRBV6-2/TRBV6-3	.	TRBJ2-1	TGTGCCAGCAGCCCTCGCGCGGTAGAGAGTAATGAGCAGTTCTTC	CASSPRAVESNEQFF
TRBD2	TRBV6-1	medium-sized	TRBJ2-1	TGTGCCAGCATCTTAGCGGGAGGGGGCGATGAGCAGTTCTTC	CASILAGGGDEQFF
.	TRBV11-2	.	TRBJ2-3	TGTGCCAGCAGCTTAGTGTATATTAGCACAGATACGCAGTATTTT	CASSLVYISTDTQYF
.	TRBV12-3/TRBV12-4	.	TRBJ2-3	TGTGCCAGCAGCTTAGTGTCAGGCACAGATACGCAGTATTTT	CASSLVSGTDTQYF
.	TRBV11-2	.	TRBJ1-4	TGTGCCAGCAGCTTAGAGGGATGGGGGGATGAAAAACTGTTTTTT	CASSLEGWGDEKLFF
.	TRBV6-1	few	TRBJ2-2	TGTGCCACCGAGTGGGGTAGGTCCACCGGGGAGCTGTTTTTT	CATEWGRSTGELFF
.	TRBV5-1	.	TRBJ1-2	TGCGCCAGCTGCACTGTTGGGGGTCTCCCTGGGGATGGCTACTCCTTC	CASCTVGGLPGDGYSF
.	TRBV9	many	TRBJ1-1	TGTGCCAGTCAGGGTCCTAACACTGAAGCTTTCTTT	CASQGPNTEAFF
.	TRBV15	few	TRBJ2-3	TGTGCCACCAACAGAGATGTTGGGCGGGGCACAGATACGCAGTATTTT	CATNRDVGRGTDTQYF
.	TRBV28	.	TRBJ1-2	TGTGCCAGCAGCACTAACTATGGCTACACCTTC	CASSTNYGYTF
.	TRBV6-1	.	TRBJ1-5	TGTGCCAGCAGTGAATCGGGACGCATCAATCAGCCCCAGCATTTT	CASSESGRINQPQHF
TRBD1	TRBV12-3/TRBV12-4	many	TRBJ1-4	TGTGCCAGCGCCCCGGGACAGAATGAAAAACTGTTTTTT	CASAPGQNEKLFF
.	TRBV12-3/TRBV12-4	few	TRBJ1-1	TGTGCCAGCAGTTTGGTTGGGCGGAACACTGAAGCTTTCTTT	CASSLVGRNTEAFF
.	TRBV20-1	many	TRBJ2-3	TGCAGTGCCCCGGCAAAAGATACGCAGTATTTT	CSAPAKDTQYF
TRBD1	TRBV12-3/TRBV12-4	medium-sized	TRBJ1-2	TGTGCCAGCAGCCCGGGACAGGGAGTGGGCTATGGCTACACCTTC	CASSPGQGVGYGYTF
TRBD1	TRBV11-1	.	TRBJ2-7	TGTGCCAGCAGCTCTTACAGGGGGCCGGACTACGAGCAGTACTTC	CASSSYRGPDYEQYF
TRBD1	TRBV10-1	.	TRBJ2-3	TGCGCCAGCTCCCGGGACAGCTCCACAGATACGCAGTATTTT	CASSRDSSTDTQYF
.	TRBV6-5	.	TRBJ2-1	TGTGCCAGCAGTTCCCGGACAGACAATGAGCAGTTCTTC	CASSSRTDNEQFF
.	TRBV11-2	.	TRBJ2-3	TGTGCCACCTACACAGATACGCAGTATTTT	CATYTDTQYF
TRBD1	TRBV6-6	medium-sized	TRBJ2-7	TGTGCCAGCAGTTACCAAGGACAGGGCTACGAGCAGTACTTC	CASSYQGQGYEQYF
.	TRBV28	.	TRBJ2-2	TGTGCCAGCAGTTTGGCGTCTGGGTACACCGGGGAGCTGTTTTTT	CASSLASGYTGELFF
.	TRBV10-3	few	TRBJ2-1	TGTGCCATCAGTGAGTCCTCAGCCTGGGATGAGCAGTTCTTC	CAISESSAWDEQFF
.	TRBV12-3/TRBV12-4	.	TRBJ2-7	TGTGCCAGCAGTTTTGACGGGGACTCCTACTACGAGCAGTACTTC	CASSFDGDSYYEQYF
TRBD2	TRBV11-3	many	TRBJ2-3	TGTGCCAGCAGCTTCTGGCGGGGGGCAACAGATACGCAGTATTTT	CASSFWRGATDTQYF
TRBD1	TRBV6-2/TRBV6-3	once	TRBJ2-4	TGTGCCAGCAGTTACTCGTACTCTCCAGGGACAGGGACCATAGCCAAAAACATTCAGTACTTC	CASSYSYSPGTGTIAKNIQYF
.	TRBV6-1	medium-sized	TRBJ2-6	TGTGCCAGCAGTGATAGGACTTCGATCTTTGGGGCCAACGTCCTGACTTTC	CASSDRTSIFGANVLTF
TRBD1	TRBV7-3	.	TRBJ2-1	TGTGCCAGCAGAGACCGACAGGGTGAGCAGTTCTTC	CASRDRQGEQFF
.	TRBV14	many	TRBJ2-7	TGTGCCAGCAGCCAAGATCCCGCCAGGGCGGGCTACGAGCAGTACTTC	CASSQDPARAGYEQYF
TRBD1	TRBV6-2/TRBV6-3	few	TRBJ1-2	TGTGCCAGCAGTCTCTCCTCCGGGACAGCCTATGGCTACACCTTC	CASSLSSGTAYGYTF